The sequence of this T cell receptor (beta chain) was determined in a study of shared clonotypes between healthy human individuals. Germline loops: CDR1 MDHEN, CDR2 SYDVKM. The ends were cut back, 5 bases at V and 3 bases at J, with 13 bases in the middle. This CDR3 contains 15 residues. Method: immunoSEQ multiplex PCR; TCRdb's copy keeps in-frame clones and lacks some. The sample carries under 650,000 clones, around 96% recorded once. Sequencing used naive CD4+ T cells sorted from blood. Subset denoted: CD45RA+ positively selected. J is TRBJ1-4 and V is TRBV28; D possibly corresponds to TRBD1 (5 bases). This receptor was identified in a woman aged 25 to 45 in good health. For the CDR3, the DNA is TGTGCCAGCAGTACCCCAGGGTTGCCTAATGAAAAACTGTTTTTT. Residues: CASSTPGLPNEKLFF.